These 12 T cell receptor beta chains came from one sample sequenced in a study of spatial heterogeneity in lung cancer (dated by TCRdb to about 2019). Libraries came from 5' RACE. The data were produced on a NextSeq 500. The public sequencing data were trimmed at Q25 with fastp and processed into clonotypes with MiXCR by TCRdb, which kept only in-frame beta chains. Rows are unified per CDR3 protein, each entry keeping the most common DNA and genes. Counted in this sample were 1,500 to 2,000 distinct CDR3 sequences; more than 20% of them appeared once. The ten largest clones take up 14% of the sample. Explained via the paper, the time point label denotes: sample taken at primary tumor resection. The specimen comprised normal lung tissue next to the tumor, sampled at surgery. These receptor sequences come from a male donor with early-stage non-small cell lung cancer.

J is TRBJ1-5 and V is TRBV15, with D tentatively TRBD1 (6 bases). The germline V and J ends were trimmed by 3 bases and 14 bases, with 17 bases remaining between them. The CDR3 is 13 amino acids. In germline, CDR1 is LNHNV, CDR2 YYDKDF (reference sequence). The CDR3 DNA follows: TGTGCCACCAGCAGGGATAGACAGGCGGACAAGCATTTT. Translation: CATSRDRQADKHF.

This clonotype ranks as large. The chain links TRBV5-4 to TRBJ1-1, with unresolved D. Trimming pared 4 bases from V and 4 bases from J, leaving 8 bases between. Per germline, CDR1 SGHNT and CDR2 YYREEE (reference sequence). CDR3 length: 12 amino acids. CDR3 coding DNA: TGTGCCAGCAGCGCGGGAGGCACTGAAGCTTTCTTT. This sequence encodes CASSAGGTEAFF.

Within the sample, this clonotype is medium-sized. The V call is TRBV29-1, the J call TRBJ2-3, with unresolved D. In germline, CDR1 is SQVTM, CDR2 ANQGSEA. Deletions cut 2 bases from V and 5 bases from J, with 11 bases between. The CDR3 runs 13 residues. CDR3 sequence (DNA): TGCAGCGTTGAATCCCCAGCGATAGATACGCAGTATTTT. The encoded protein is CSVESPAIDTQYF.

This clonotype is termed medium-sized. This chain joins TRBV5-1 and TRBJ2-7; 7 bases fit TRBD1. This CDR3 is built from 12 residues. The germline CDR1 and CDR2 sequences are SGHRS and YFSETQ. V lost 5 bases, J lost 9 bases, and 8 bases stayed unmatched. CDR3 nucleotides: TGCGCCAGCAGTCTCGACAGGGATAGGCAGTACTTC. Amino acid sequence: CASSLDRDRQYF.

This clonotype is large. The V gene is TRBV28, the J gene TRBJ2-2; TRBD2 aligns across 7 bases. Germline CDR1 reads MDHEN; CDR2 reads SYDVKM. The CDR3 loop spans 13 amino acids. CDR3 sequence reads: CAERGPNTGELFF. The CDR3 nucleotides read TGTGCTGAGCGGGGCCCGAACACCGGGGAGCTGTTTTTT.

This clonotype qualifies as medium-sized (0.01 to 0.1%). This chain joins TRBV7-2 and TRBJ1-1; possibly TRBD1 for D (5 bases). V was clipped by 4 bases and J by 6 bases, with 15 bases between them. Germline assignment: CDR1 SGHTA and CDR2 FQGNSA. The CDR3 is 14 residues long. In nucleotides, the CDR3 is TGTGCCAGCAGCTCCGGACTGGGGGGGGCTGAAGCTTTCTTT. Its protein is CASSSGLGGAEAFF.

The rearrangement joins TRBV20-1 to TRBJ1-3; the D is unclear. Germline V lookup: CDR1 DFQATT, CDR2 SNEGSKA (reference sequence). The CDR3 runs to 13 residues. The V gene lost 0 bases and the J gene lost 0 bases, with 3 bases spanning the gap. CDR3 nucleotide sequence: TGCAGTGCTAGAGATGCCTCTGGAAACACCATATATTTT. It specifies CSARDASGNTIYF.

This clonotype is judged large. The gene calls are TRBV28 and TRBJ2-7, with TRBD1 as a possible D gene (6 bases). Trimming took off 10 bases at V and 1 base at J, with 17 bases between the two ends. The CDR3 runs 14 residues. CDR1 is MDHEN, CDR2 SYDVKM, per germline. The DNA for the CDR3 is TGTGCCACTCAAGAACCGACAGGATCCTACGAGCAGTACTTC. It codes for CATQEPTGSYEQYF.

The chain recombines TRBV12-3 or TRBV12-4 with TRBJ2-3; TRBD2 matches at 12 bases. Losses at the gene ends were 6 bases for V and 7 bases for J; bases not matched to a gene: 8. This CDR3 has 15 amino acids. The CDR3 DNA is TGTGCCAGCAGCGCGAGACTAGCGGGGGCTAATACGCAGTATTTT. It translates to CASSARLAGANTQYF.

The chain combines TRBV20-1 with TRBJ2-7; no firm D call. The length of the CDR3 is 11 residues. Germline lookup yields CDR1 DFQATT and CDR2 SNEGSKA (reference sequence). The germline V and J ends were trimmed by 3 bases and 6 bases, with 9 bases remaining between them. CDR3: CSASGRAEQYF. CDR3 sequence (DNA): TGCAGTGCTAGCGGCCGGGCCGAGCAGTACTTC.

This clonotype qualifies as medium-sized. V usage is TRBV4-2 and J usage is TRBJ1-3; no clear D. Trimming left V 0 bases short and J 3 bases short, with 15 bases between. CDR1 is LGHNA and CDR2 is YNFKEQ in the germline V gene. The CDR3 covers 17 residues. The CDR3 region has the DNA TGTGCCAGCAGCCAAGAAATGGTGACGGCTTTTGGAAACACCATATATTTT. Residues: CASSQEMVTAFGNTIYF.

The CDR3 coding sequence is TGTGCCAGCAGCTTAGTGCGGAACACTGAAGCTTTCTTT. Its translation is CASSLVRNTEAFF. This chain uses TRBV7-8 with TRBJ1-1; D remains unclear. Trimming cost V 1 base and J 1 base, with 4 bases left between them. Germline lookup yields CDR1 SGHVS and CDR2 FQNEAQ. This CDR3 comprises 13 residues.